This T cell receptor beta chain was captured in a study of human T cells and chemical hapten exposure. TCRdb redid the calling of the RACE reads with MiXCR, one entry per CDR3 protein. The sample has roughly 64,000 distinct CDR3 sequences, roughly 10% seen once. Overall study findings and caveats: The count of PT1 expanded TCRs correlated positively with patch test score.

Sample time point: pre-sensitization, week 0. The sample's treatment: therapeutic diphenylcyclopropenone sensitization with weekly scalp DPC. Donors were 18 to 70-year-old alopecia patients suitable for DPC. Regarding this clonotype: Its antigen is as yet unknown.

The CDR3 length is 14 residues. Trimming took off 2 bases at V and 1 base at J, with 5 bases between the two ends. Germline V gene data show CDR1 as MNHEY and CDR2 as SVGAGI. This receptor was identified in a woman between 35 and 50 years old with alopecia areata. Some clones in this sample may be carry-over from other donors' samples. Sequences were derived from whole blood, sampled in connection with sensitization to the hapten diphenylcyclopropenone (DPC). The chain links TRBV6-5 to TRBJ2-2; D gene uncertain. The CDR3 DNA follows: TGTGCCAGCAGTTACAGCAAGAACACCGGGGAGCTGTTTTTT. Amino acid sequence: CASSYSKNTGELFF.